This TCR beta chain was recovered during a study of lung T cells in sarcoidosis with Löfgren's syndrome. This clonotype was found many times. Antigen: not known. TCRdb redid the calling of the reads with MiXCR, one entry per CDR3 protein. The sample gives roughly 63,000 distinct CDR3 sequences, about 20% of which show up once; about 2.2% is in the top ten. Study-level results: Shared TRAV12-1 and TRBV2 CDR3 motifs across Löfgren's syndrome patients reportedly suggested public CD4+ TCRs. TRAV12-1 and TRBV2 were reportedly most expanded in Löfgren's patients.

Trimming cost V 7 bases and J 0 bases, with 7 bases left between them. In germline, CDR1 is MNHNS, CDR2 SASEGT. The CDR3 spans 12 residues. Sequencing was carried out using CD4+ T cells from PBMCs. The sequence was obtained from a human donor with sarcoidosis (Löfgren's syndrome or another form), or a control subject (not recorded which). The gene calls are TRBV6-1 and TRBJ2-7, with unresolved D. The CDR3 DNA sequence: TGTGCCAGCAAGTCGAACTCCTACGAGCAGTACTTC. As protein: CASKSNSYEQYF.